These T cell receptor beta chains were read from a single sample in a study of cytomegalovirus exposure and HLA in healthy donors. Generated by immunoSEQ multiplex PCR, the TCRdb table keeps only in-frame clones and is missing some. The sample shows over 200,000 clones, roughly 91% of them seen only once. Specimen: PBMCs. The receptors derive from a woman under 30 in good health and CMV-seropositive. Both conserved end residues are part of each CDR3. Fields, in order: V gene, CDR3 protein.

TRBV29-1,CSVTLASGGPGYEQFF
TRBV7-9,CASNMQGAPDSYTF
TRBV7-9,CASSSRQGANEQYF
TRBV7-6,CASSLGQGSQPQHF
TRBV2,CASKLGRASNQPQHF
TRBV7-6,CASSPGGILGHGYTF
TRBV5-1,CASSFGSTAGELFF
TRBV6-5,CASSYGSSGNTIYF
TRBV6-1,CASSEWGQGNIGAFF
TRBV2,CASSETASGF
TRBV5-1,CASKPLRATDEAEAFF
TRBV28,CASSFRRSSYNEQFF
TRBV4-1,CASSPLGQATYEQYF
TRBV6-5,CATGQLYSNQPQHF
TRBV9,CASSPETGLPYEQYF
TRBV5-4,CATHSGTTDTQYF
TRBV19,CASSSGLAGRSYNEQFF
TRBV19,CASTPSGRVGETQYF
TRBV7-4,CASSLAWEWEQYF
TRBV7-8,CASSFVTTGLGVDQPQHF
TRBV15,CATSRPLATDTQYF
TRBV7-9,CASSLIQRGYTF
TRBV28,CASSLMTGGEGYTF
TRBV5-1,CASSPRAGGRDYGYTF
TRBV5-4,CASSLGGSSGNTIYF
TRBV27,CASSSSGKQFELAGSNEQYF
TRBV4-1,CASSLQLAGDNEQFF
TRBV6-6,CASSSSGGTGKTEQYF
TRBV25-1,CASSPTGVRERGGDEQYF
TRBV9,CASSVGVHRGHPSGNTIYF
TRBV29-1,CSVAPGTGSSYEQYF
TRBV27,CASSLSPSSYNEQFF
TRBV9,CASSSQVRVTGELFF
TRBV28,CASSLWGADGNTIYF
TRBV29-1,CSVAGAAHNEQFF
TRBV7-9,CASSLSTVNQPQHF
TRBV7-2,CASSLGRGQTEAFF
TRBV2,CASTSRRQTNTEAFF
TRBV15,CATSRVPSASYEQYF
TRBV4-2,CASSQGGTDNEQFF
TRBV10-3,CAITPYRGSGRMSYNEQFF
TRBV28,CASRGRQNLYEQYF
TRBV11-1,CASRTTGNADEKLFF
TRBV5-1,CASSSPTAPYEQYF
TRBV28,CASSFGLAGSYEQYF
TRBV19,CASSMGNFAREGRQRTTDTQYF
TRBV6-6,CASRLGPGSTDTQYF
TRBV27,CASSVTQGQGPYEQYF
TRBV10-1,CASSEALTSGSRNEQFF
TRBV27,CASTISGSVGDTQYF
TRBV6-5,CASSNRDSEQYF
TRBV9,CASSVGWGGPYEQYF
TRBV27,CASSSGGANQPQHF
TRBV25-1,CASSGPTVNTEAFF